The 8 T cell receptor beta chains below were found in one sample sequenced in a study of T cells in narcolepsy. Sequenced by immunoSEQ multiplex PCR; TCRdb stores in-frame clones only, minus some. The sample contains 25,000 to 35,000 clones, around 79% of which appear only once. The sequencing sample was made of memory (CD45RA-) CD4+ T cells from blood. The receptors were sampled from a human donor in good health.

This rearrangement joins TRBV6-1 to TRBJ2-3; D not resolved. CDR3 length equals 16 residues. Germline V gives CDR1 MNHNS, CDR2 SASEGT. The V and J ends lost 2 bases and 3 bases respectively, with 15 bases between them. The CDR3 protein is CASSESERLKTDTQYF. The CDR3 coding sequence is TGTGCCAGCAGTGAAAGTGAACGGCTTAAGACAGATACGCAGTATTTT.

V and J are TRBV6-6 and TRBJ2-7, with 11 nucleotides matching TRBD2. Germline lookup yields CDR1 MNHNY and CDR2 SVGAGI (reference sequence). Unmatched junction bases numbered 3, after V lost 1 base and J lost 4 bases. This CDR3 comprises 15 residues. The CDR3, as DNA: TGTGCCAGCAGTTACTTAGCGGGAGGGGATTACGAGCAGTACTTC. This sequence encodes CASSYLAGGDYEQYF.

The CDR3 loop is CASSSRQGVASPLHF. DNA for the CDR3: TGTGCCAGCAGCTCCCGACAGGGCGTCGCTTCACCCCTCCACTTT. This chain uses TRBV6-1 with TRBJ1-6; 7 bases are shared with TRBD1. The CDR3 runs to 15 residues. The V gene's germline CDR1 is MNHNS and CDR2 SASEGT. With 6 bases clipped from V and 9 bases from J, the junction kept 11 bases outside the gene matches.

The chain's CDR3 is CASSTPLTEAFF. The CDR3 region has the DNA TGTGCCAGCAGTACCCCCTTAACTGAAGCTTTCTTT. The rearrangement uses TRBV28 and TRBJ1-1; no clear D. Germline V gene lookup returns CDR1 MDHEN and CDR2 SYDVKM. V lost 5 bases and J lost 5, with 9 bases in between. The CDR3 length is 12 residues.

A single count supports this clone. J is TRBJ2-7 and V is TRBV30, with TRBD1 identical over 8 bases. The CDR3 is made up of 15 amino acids. The trim removed 0 bases at V and 3 bases at J, leaving 7 bases unmatched. Germline CDR1 reads GTSNPN; CDR2 reads SVGIG (reference sequence). The CDR3 DNA sequence: TGTGCCTGGAGTGTACTTCAGGGGGCCGACTACGAGCAGTACTTC. This sequence encodes CAWSVLQGADYEQYF.

The chain recombines TRBV28 with TRBJ2-7, with D unclear. Germline V gene data show CDR1 as MDHEN and CDR2 as SYDVKM. CDR3 length: 11 residues. The chain's CDR3 is CASGNSYEQYF. CDR3 in DNA: TGTGCATCGGGCAACTCCTACGAGCAGTACTTC.

The chain combines TRBV9 with TRBJ1-4, with D possibly TRBD1 on 5 matching bases. Germline loops: CDR1 SGDLS, CDR2 YYNGEE. This CDR3 contains 14 residues. V gave up 0 bases and J gave up 7 bases, with 10 bases separating them. The CDR3 sequence is CASSVAGDGEKLFF. CDR3 in DNA: TGTGCCAGCAGCGTAGCGGGGGACGGTGAAAAACTGTTTTTT.

The CDR3 loop reads CASSPDSANTGELFF. The CDR3 bases are TGTGCCAGCTCCCCCGACAGCGCGAACACCGGGGAGCTGTTTTTT. The chain uses TRBV18 and TRBJ2-2; tentatively, D is TRBD1 (5 bases). This CDR3 comprises 15 residues. V dropped 6 bases and J dropped 0 bases, with 11 bases sitting between them. Germline V gene lookup returns CDR1 KGHSH and CDR2 LQKENI.